This T cell receptor (beta chain) appears in the sequencing data of a study of blood T cells in healthy people across ages. With a J-beta primer mix and a sample-barcoded 5' primer, a second PCR ran 7 to 11 cycles. Each CDR3 protein gets one entry after TCRdb re-called the 5' RACE reads with MiXCR. The sample has a few hundred thousand distinct CDR3 sequences, about 26% seen once. The CDR3 is 14 amino acids. Germline loops: CDR1 SEHNR, CDR2 FQNEAQ (reference sequence). With V trimmed by 5 bases and J by 5 bases, 8 bases remained unmatched. This clonotype has just a few counts. These data were likewise used in another study, on T cells of mothers and their children.

This TCR was recovered from a boy aged 2-15 years in good health. The material sequenced was blood. This chain uses TRBV7-9 with TRBJ1-1; 7 nucleotides match TRBD1. In DNA form, the CDR3 reads TGTGCCAGCAGCAAAACAGGGGAGGGGACTGAAGCTTTCTTT. Its protein is CASSKTGEGTEAFF.